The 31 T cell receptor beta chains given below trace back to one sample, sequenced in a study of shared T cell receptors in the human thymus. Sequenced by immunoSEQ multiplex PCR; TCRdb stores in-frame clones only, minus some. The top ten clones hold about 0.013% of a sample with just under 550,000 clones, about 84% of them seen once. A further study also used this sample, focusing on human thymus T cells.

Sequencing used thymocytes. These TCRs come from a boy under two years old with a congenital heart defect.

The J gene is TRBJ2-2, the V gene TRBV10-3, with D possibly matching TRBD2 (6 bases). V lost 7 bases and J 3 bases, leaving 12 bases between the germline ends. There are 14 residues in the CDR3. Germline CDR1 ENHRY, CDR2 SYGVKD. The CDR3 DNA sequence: TGTGCCATCAACTGGAGGGACGACACCGGGGAGCTGTTTTTT. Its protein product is CAINWRDDTGELFF.

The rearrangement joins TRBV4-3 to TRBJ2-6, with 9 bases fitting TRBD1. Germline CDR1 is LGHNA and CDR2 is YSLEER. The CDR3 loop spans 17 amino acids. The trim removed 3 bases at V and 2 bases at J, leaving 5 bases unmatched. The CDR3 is CASSQTGGLTGANVLTF. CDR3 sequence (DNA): TGCGCCAGCAGCCAGACAGGGGGATTAACTGGGGCCAACGTCCTGACTTTC.

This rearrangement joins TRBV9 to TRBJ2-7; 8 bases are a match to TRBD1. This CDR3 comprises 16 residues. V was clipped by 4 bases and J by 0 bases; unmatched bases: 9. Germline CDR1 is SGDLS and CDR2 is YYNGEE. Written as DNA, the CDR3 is TGTGCCAGCAGCCCAGACAGGGGACTTAGCTCCTACGAGCAGTACTTC. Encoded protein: CASSPDRGLSSYEQYF.

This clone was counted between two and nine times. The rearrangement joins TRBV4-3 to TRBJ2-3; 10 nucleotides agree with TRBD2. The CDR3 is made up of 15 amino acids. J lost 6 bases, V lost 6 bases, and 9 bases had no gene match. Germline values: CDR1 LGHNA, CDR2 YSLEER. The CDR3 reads CASSPSGRRTDTQYF. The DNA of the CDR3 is TGCGCCAGCAGTCCTAGCGGGAGAAGAACCGATACGCAGTATTTT.

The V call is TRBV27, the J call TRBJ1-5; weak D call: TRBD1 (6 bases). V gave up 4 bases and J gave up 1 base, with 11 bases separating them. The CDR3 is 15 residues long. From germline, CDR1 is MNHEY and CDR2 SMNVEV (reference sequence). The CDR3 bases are TGTGCCAGCAGTTCGGACAGACACAGCAATCAGCCCCAGCATTTT. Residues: CASSSDRHSNQPQHF.

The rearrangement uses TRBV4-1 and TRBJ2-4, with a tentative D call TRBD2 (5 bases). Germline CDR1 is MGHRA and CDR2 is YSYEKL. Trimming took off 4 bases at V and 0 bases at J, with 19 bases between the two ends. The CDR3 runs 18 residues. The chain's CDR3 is CASSPQIPRELAKNIQYF. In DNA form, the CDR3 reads TGCGCCAGCAGCCCCCAAATACCGAGGGAGCTAGCCAAAAACATTCAGTACTTC.

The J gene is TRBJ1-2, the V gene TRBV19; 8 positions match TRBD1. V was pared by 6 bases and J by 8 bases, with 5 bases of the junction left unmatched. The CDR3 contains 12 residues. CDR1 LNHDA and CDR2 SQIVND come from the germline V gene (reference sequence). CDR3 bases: TGTGCCAGTAGCCTGACAGGGGAAGGCTACACCTTC. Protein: CASSLTGEGYTF.

DNA for the CDR3: TGCGCCAGCAGCCCAGGAGAGCGGGAGGTTCATACGCAGTATTTT. Translation: CASSPGEREVHTQYF. The chain has TRBV10-2 and TRBJ2-3, with TRBD2 matching over 9 bases. Trimming at V came to 6 bases and at J to 7 bases, leaving 11 bases not matched to a gene. Germline CDR1 and CDR2: WSHSY and SAAADI. CDR3 length equals 15 residues.

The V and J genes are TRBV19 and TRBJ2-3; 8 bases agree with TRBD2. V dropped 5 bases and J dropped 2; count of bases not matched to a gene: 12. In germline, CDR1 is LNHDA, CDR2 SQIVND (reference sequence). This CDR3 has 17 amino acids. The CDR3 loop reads CASSGIKAGAPTDTQYF. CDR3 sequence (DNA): TGTGCCAGTAGTGGCATCAAAGCGGGAGCTCCCACAGATACGCAGTATTTT.

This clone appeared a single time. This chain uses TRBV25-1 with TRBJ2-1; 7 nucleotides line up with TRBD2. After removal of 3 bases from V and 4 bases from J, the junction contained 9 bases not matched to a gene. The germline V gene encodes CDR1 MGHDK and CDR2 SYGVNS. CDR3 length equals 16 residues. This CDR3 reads CASSDPRPSGYNEQFF. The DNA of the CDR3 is TGTGCCAGCAGTGACCCTAGACCTAGCGGTTACAATGAGCAGTTCTTC.

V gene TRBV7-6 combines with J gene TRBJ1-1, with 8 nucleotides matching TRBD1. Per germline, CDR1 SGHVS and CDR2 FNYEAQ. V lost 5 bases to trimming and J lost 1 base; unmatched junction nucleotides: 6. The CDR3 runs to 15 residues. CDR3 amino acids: CASSLRQGPNTEAFF. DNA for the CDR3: TGTGCCAGCAGCCTCCGACAGGGGCCGAACACTGAAGCTTTCTTT.

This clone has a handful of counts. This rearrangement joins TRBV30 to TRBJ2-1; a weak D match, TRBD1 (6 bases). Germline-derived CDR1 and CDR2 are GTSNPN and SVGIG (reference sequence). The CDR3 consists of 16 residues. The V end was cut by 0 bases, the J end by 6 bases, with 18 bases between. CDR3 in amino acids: CAWSVRGLGGINEQFF. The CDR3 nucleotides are TGTGCCTGGAGTGTACGCGGGCTAGGGGGTATCAATGAGCAGTTCTTC.

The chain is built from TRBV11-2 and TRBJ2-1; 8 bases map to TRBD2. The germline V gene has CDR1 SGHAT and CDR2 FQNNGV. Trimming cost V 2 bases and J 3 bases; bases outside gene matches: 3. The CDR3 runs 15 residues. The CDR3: CASSLSSGSYNEQFF. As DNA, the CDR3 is TGTGCCAGCAGCTTATCGAGCGGGAGCTACAATGAGCAGTTCTTC. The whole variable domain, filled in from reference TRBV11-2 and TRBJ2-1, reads EAGVAQSPRYKIIEKRQSVAFWCNPISGHATLYWYQQILGQGPKLLIQFQNNGVVDDSQLPKDRFSAERLKGVDSTLKIQPAKLEDSAVYLCASSLSSGSYNEQFFGPGTRLTVL.

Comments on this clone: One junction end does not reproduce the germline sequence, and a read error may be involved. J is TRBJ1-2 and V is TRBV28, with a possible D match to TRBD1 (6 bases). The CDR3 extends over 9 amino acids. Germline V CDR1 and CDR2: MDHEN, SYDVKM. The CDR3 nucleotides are TGTGCCCCCCCACAGGGTTTCATCTTC. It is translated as CAPPQGFIF.

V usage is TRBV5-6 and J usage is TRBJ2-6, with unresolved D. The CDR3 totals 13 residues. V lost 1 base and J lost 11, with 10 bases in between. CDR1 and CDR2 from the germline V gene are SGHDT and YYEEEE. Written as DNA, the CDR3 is TGTGCCAGCAGCTTGTCCCAAGCCGACGTCCTGACTTTC. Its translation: CASSLSQADVLTF.

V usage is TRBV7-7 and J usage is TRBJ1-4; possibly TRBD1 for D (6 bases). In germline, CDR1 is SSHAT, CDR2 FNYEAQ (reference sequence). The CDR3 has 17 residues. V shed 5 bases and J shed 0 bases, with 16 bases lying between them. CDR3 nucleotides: TGTGCCAGCAGCCAGAGGGGGGGCTATTCAACTAATGAAAAACTGTTTTTT. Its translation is CASSQRGGYSTNEKLFF.

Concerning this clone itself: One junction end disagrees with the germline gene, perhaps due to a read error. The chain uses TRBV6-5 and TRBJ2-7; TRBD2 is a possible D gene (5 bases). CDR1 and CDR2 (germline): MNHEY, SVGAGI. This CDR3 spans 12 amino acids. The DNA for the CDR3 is TGTGCCAGCAAGGGAGAGGGTAGCCCACCGAACTTC. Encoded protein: CASKGEGSPPNF.

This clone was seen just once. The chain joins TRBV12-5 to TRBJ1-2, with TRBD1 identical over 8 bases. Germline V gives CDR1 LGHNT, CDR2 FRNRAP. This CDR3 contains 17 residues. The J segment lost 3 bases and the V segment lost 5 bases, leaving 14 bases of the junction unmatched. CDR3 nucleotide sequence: TGTGCTAGTGGTACCCCGTCACAGGACAGGGAGGACTATGGCTACACCTTC. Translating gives CASGTPSQDREDYGYTF.

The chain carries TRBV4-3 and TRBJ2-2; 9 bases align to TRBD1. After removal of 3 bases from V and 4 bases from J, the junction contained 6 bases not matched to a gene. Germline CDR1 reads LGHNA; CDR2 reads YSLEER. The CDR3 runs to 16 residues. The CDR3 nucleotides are TGCGCCAGCAGCCAGCTACAGGGGGCGGGCACCGGGGAGCTGTTTTTT. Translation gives CASSQLQGAGTGELFF.

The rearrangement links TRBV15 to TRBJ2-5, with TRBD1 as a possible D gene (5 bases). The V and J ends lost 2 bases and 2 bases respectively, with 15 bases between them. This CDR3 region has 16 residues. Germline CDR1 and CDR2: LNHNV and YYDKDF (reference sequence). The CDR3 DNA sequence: TGTGCCACCAGCAGACTTGCAGGGTCCCATCAAGAGACCCAGTACTTC. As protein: CATSRLAGSHQETQYF.

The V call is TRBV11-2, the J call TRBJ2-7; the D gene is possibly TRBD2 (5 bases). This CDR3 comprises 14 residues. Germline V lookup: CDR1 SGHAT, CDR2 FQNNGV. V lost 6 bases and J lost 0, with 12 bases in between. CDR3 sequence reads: CASSRRGISYEQYF. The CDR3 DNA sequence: TGTGCCAGCAGTAGACGGGGAATCTCCTACGAGCAGTACTTC.

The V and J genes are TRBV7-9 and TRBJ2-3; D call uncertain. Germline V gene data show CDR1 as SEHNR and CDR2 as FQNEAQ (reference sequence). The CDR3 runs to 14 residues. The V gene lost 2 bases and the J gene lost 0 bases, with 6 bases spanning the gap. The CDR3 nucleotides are TGTGCCAGCAGCTTATCGTCGAGCACAGATACGCAGTATTTT. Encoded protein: CASSLSSSTDTQYF.

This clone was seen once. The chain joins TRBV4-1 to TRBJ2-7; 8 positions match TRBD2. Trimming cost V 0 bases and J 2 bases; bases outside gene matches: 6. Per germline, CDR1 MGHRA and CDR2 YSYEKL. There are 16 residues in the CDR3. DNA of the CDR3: TGCGCCAGCAGCCAAGAGGATCGGGGGGGCCCCTACGAGCAGTACTTC. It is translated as CASSQEDRGGPYEQYF.

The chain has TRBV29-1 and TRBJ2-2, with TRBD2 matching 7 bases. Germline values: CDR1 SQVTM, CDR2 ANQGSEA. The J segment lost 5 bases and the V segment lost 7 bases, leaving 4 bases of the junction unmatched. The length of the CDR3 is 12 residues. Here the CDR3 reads CSALAETGELFF. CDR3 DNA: TGCAGCGCCCTAGCGGAAACCGGGGAGCTGTTTTTT.

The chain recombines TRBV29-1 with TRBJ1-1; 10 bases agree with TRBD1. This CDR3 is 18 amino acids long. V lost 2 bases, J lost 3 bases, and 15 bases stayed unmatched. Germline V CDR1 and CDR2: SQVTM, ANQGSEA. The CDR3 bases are TGCAGCGTTGAACAATTGATCGGGACAGGGGAACGGGACACTGAAGCTTTCTTT. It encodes CSVEQLIGTGERDTEAFF.

CDR3 sequence (DNA): TGTGCCAGCAGCTCGGTAGCGGACTCCTACGAGCAGTACTTC. This sequence encodes CASSSVADSYEQYF. This chain connects TRBV11-2 to TRBJ2-7; TRBD2 is a possible D gene (6 bases). Germline loops: CDR1 SGHAT, CDR2 FQNNGV. The CDR3 covers 14 residues. V lost 4 bases to trimming and J lost 0 bases, with 10 bases between them.

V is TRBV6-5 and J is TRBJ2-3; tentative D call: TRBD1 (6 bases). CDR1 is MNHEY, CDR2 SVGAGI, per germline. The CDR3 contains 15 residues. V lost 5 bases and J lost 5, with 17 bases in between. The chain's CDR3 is CASSGTPREVDTQYF. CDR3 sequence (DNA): TGTGCCAGCAGTGGGACACCCAGGGAAGTAGATACGCAGTATTTT.

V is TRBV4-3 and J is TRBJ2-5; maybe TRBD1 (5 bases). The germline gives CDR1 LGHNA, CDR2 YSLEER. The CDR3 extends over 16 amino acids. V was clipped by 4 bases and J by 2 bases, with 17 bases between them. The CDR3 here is CASSLHFGARQETQYF. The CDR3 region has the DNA TGCGCCAGCAGCCTGCATTTTGGGGCTCGGCAAGAGACCCAGTACTTC.

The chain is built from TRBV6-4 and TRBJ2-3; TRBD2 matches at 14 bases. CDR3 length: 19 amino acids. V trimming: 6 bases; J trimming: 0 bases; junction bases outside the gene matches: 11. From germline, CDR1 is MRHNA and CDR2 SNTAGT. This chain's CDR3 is CASRLTGTSGRCSTDTQYF. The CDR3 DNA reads TGTGCCAGCAGGCTAACCGGGACTAGCGGGAGATGTAGCACAGATACGCAGTATTTT.

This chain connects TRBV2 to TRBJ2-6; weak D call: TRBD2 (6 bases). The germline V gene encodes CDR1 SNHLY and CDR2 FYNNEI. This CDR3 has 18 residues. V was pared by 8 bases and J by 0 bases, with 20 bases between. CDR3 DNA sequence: TGTGCCAGCCCCGGGGCGGGGATGGGGGGCTCTGGGGCCAACGTCCTGACTTTC. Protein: CASPGAGMGGSGANVLTF.

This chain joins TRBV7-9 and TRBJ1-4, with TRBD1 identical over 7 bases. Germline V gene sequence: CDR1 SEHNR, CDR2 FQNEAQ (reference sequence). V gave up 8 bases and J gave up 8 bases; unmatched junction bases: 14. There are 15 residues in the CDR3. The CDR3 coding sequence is TGTGCCAGCCCCAAACTGACAGGGCGCAAAGAAAAACTGTTTTTT. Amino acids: CASPKLTGRKEKLFF.